The 5 T cell receptor beta chains below were found in one sample sequenced in a study of cytomegalovirus exposure and HLA in healthy donors (dated by TCRdb to the late 2010s). Library prep was done by the immunoSEQ multiplex PCR assay. For the multiplex PCR, a mixture combining 60 forward primers for TCR Vbeta segments and 13 reverse primers for TCR Jbeta segments was used. TCRdb took this table from immuneACCESS and kept in-frame rearrangements with V and J called. Such tables lack part of the clones; where checked against another copy, unresolved V genes explain under half of the gap, and the rest is unexplained. For this sample the table gives about 180,000 clones, of which 77% were detected only once. Less than 1.5% of the sample lies in the top ten. The sequenced material came from PBMCs. These TCRs come from a man aged 18 to 35 in good health and CMV-seronegative.

The rearrangement uses TRBV19 and TRBJ1-5; tentative D call: TRBD1 (6 bases). CDR1 and CDR2 from the germline V gene are LNHDA and SQIVND (reference sequence). V was pared by 6 bases and J by 6 bases, with 15 bases between. The CDR3 sequence is 14 residues long. The CDR3 DNA reads as TGTGCCAGTAGACAGGGCTATGGCAGTCAGCCCCAGCATTTT. Its translation is CASRQGYGSQPQHF. Filled out from reference TRBV19 and TRBJ1-5, the complete variable domain reads DGGITQSPKYLFRKEGQNVTLSCEQNLNHDAMYWYRQDPGQGLRLIYYSQIVNDFQKGDIAEGYSVSREKKESFPLTVTSAQKNPTAFYLCASRQGYGSQPQHFGDGTRLSIL.

This rearrangement joins TRBV7-2 to TRBJ2-3; 8 bases align to TRBD2. CDR3 length: 17 residues. Trimming at V came to 0 bases and at J to 0 bases, leaving 5 bases not matched to a gene. Germline-derived CDR1 and CDR2 are SGHTA and FQGNSA. The CDR3 sequence: CASSLAGGGISTDTQYF. For the CDR3, the DNA is TGTGCCAGCAGCTTAGCAGGCGGGGGGATAAGCACAGATACGCAGTATTTT.

There are a few counts of this clone. This chain links TRBV9 with TRBJ2-3; 8 bases match TRBD2. V lost 0 bases and J lost 1; bases outside the gene matches: 10. The CDR3 is 18 amino acids. Germline CDR1 SGDLS, CDR2 YYNGEE. CDR3 nucleotide sequence: TGTGCCAGCAGCGTAGAGGGGAACCTGCGGGGGGGCACAGATACGCAGTATTTT. The encoded protein is CASSVEGNLRGGTDTQYF.

The genes are TRBV19 and TRBJ1-1; 9 bases agree with TRBD1. Germline V lookup: CDR1 LNHDA, CDR2 SQIVND (reference sequence). The CDR3 runs 16 residues. Trimming at V came to 8 bases and at J to 5 bases, leaving 15 bases not matched to a gene. In DNA form, the CDR3 reads TGTGCCAGTGCATGGAATCGACAGGGGGATTTGACTGAAGCTTTCTTT. Protein sequence: CASAWNRQGDLTEAFF.

This chain links TRBV6-6 with TRBJ2-5; the match to TRBD1 covers 7 bases. Trimming cost V 5 bases and J 1 base; bases outside gene matches: 7. The CDR3 consists of 15 residues. Germline V gene sequence: CDR1 MNHNY, CDR2 SVGAGI (reference sequence). CDR3 sequence: CASSKRTGPQETQYF. The CDR3 DNA is TGTGCCAGCAGTAAAAGGACAGGCCCCCAAGAGACCCAGTACTTC.